The clone carrying this T cell receptor (beta chain) has just a few counts. The data derive from a study of naive and memory T cell subsets. CDR1 is SQVTM and CDR2 is ANQGSEA in the germline V gene. Trimming removed 0 bases from V and 8 bases from J; junction bases left unmatched: 14. The CDR3 length is 18 residues. Two oligonucleotides, mixed equimolar, formed the beta constant-region primer covering TRBC1 and TRBC2. TCRdb passed the UMI-ligation and nested PCR reads through MiXCR, listing each CDR3 protein once. The sample lists over 20,000 distinct CDR3 sequences, around 10% seen once, with about a sixth in the top ten.

This clonotype originated in a human donor in good health. This rearrangement joins TRBV29-1 to TRBJ2-1, with 12 bases fitting TRBD2. The sequenced material came from central memory CD8+ T cells from blood. CDR3 protein: CSVEEGIGTLAGGYEQFF. The CDR3 DNA is TGCAGCGTTGAAGAGGGTATCGGTACGCTAGCGGGAGGGTATGAGCAGTTCTTC.